These 8 T cell receptor beta chains came from one sample sequenced in a study of cytomegalovirus exposure and HLA in healthy donors. The PCR contained 60 Vbeta and 13 Jbeta primers. Repertoires were generated with immunoSEQ multiplex PCR, while TCRdb's copy carries only in-frame clones and drops some. The data contain nearly 110,000 clones, 70% to 85% of them singletons. The sample taken for sequencing was PBMCs. Source of these receptors: a male donor in good health and CMV-seronegative.

The rearrangement links TRBV5-1 to TRBJ1-1, with 8 bases that match TRBD1. Losses at the gene ends were 4 bases for V and 1 base for J; bases not matched to a gene: 9. The V gene's germline CDR1 is SGHRS and CDR2 YFSETQ. The length of the CDR3 is 16 residues. For the CDR3, the DNA is TGCGCCAGCAGCCCGGGGGACAGGCGCGGGAACACTGAAGCTTTCTTT. This gives the protein CASSPGDRRGNTEAFF.

The gene calls are TRBV10-1 and TRBJ2-3, with 12 bases fitting TRBD2. The germline gives CDR1 WNHNN, CDR2 SYGVQD (reference sequence). The CDR3 totals 18 residues. J gave up 2 bases and V 4 bases, and 10 bases lay outside the gene matches. The CDR3 reads CASSGSPRLAGATDTQYF. As DNA, the CDR3 is TGCGCCAGCAGTGGATCCCCTAGACTAGCGGGAGCCACAGATACGCAGTATTTT.

This clone was observed once. This sequence joins TRBV18 and TRBJ1-2; tentatively, D is TRBD1 (6 bases). The CDR3 runs to 14 residues. Looked up from germline, CDR1 is KGHSH and CDR2 is LQKENI. V lost 3 bases and J 8 bases, leaving 16 bases between the germline ends. CDR3 protein: CASSPNRDTLGYTF. The CDR3, as DNA: TGTGCCAGCTCACCCAACCGGGACACTCTAGGCTACACCTTC.

Only a few counts were recorded for this clone. V and J are TRBV6-1 and TRBJ2-4, with a possible D match to TRBD1 (6 bases). The germline V and J ends were trimmed by 2 bases and 6 bases, with 11 bases remaining between them. The germline V gene encodes CDR1 MNHNS and CDR2 SASEGT. CDR3 length equals 14 residues. CDR3 DNA sequence: TGTGCCAGCAGTGAAAGGGTACAGGGAAACATTCAGTACTTC. Protein product: CASSERVQGNIQYF.

The J gene is TRBJ2-7, the V gene TRBV28; 9 nucleotides agree with TRBD1. With 5 bases clipped from V and 2 bases from J, the junction kept 7 bases outside the gene matches. Germline assignment: CDR1 MDHEN and CDR2 SYDVKM. This CDR3 region has 15 residues. Written as DNA, the CDR3 is TGTGCCAGCAGTCCCGGGACAGGGAGACCCTACGAGCAGTACTTC. Protein sequence: CASSPGTGRPYEQYF.

V and J are TRBV7-2 and TRBJ2-2, with 8 positions matching TRBD2. Germline-derived CDR1 and CDR2 are SGHTA and FQGNSA. This CDR3 region has 15 residues. V shed 3 bases and J 7 bases; nucleotides not matched to a gene: 7. The CDR3, as DNA: TGTGCCAGCAGCTTTGACGGGAGGGCCATCGGGGAGCTGTTTTTT. Encoded protein: CASSFDGRAIGELFF.

This sequence joins TRBV4-1 and TRBJ2-5; 13 bases are shared with TRBD2. Germline CDR1 MGHRA, CDR2 YSYEKL. V dropped 0 bases and J dropped 5; count of bases not matched to a gene: 9. The CDR3 is 18 amino acids. The CDR3: CASSQELAGGPGGETQYF. CDR3 in DNA: TGCGCCAGCAGCCAAGAACTAGCGGGAGGGCCGGGCGGGGAGACCCAGTACTTC.

The CDR3 DNA reads as TGTGCCAGCCGGCCCGACTACAGGGTGGGGACAGATACGCAGTATTTT. Protein product: CASRPDYRVGTDTQYF. This sequence joins TRBV27 and TRBJ2-3; D perhaps matches TRBD1 (6 bases). V lost 8 bases to trimming and J lost 3 bases, with 21 bases between them. The germline gives CDR1 MNHEY, CDR2 SMNVEV (reference sequence). CDR3 length: 16 residues.